This T cell receptor beta chain comes out of a study of blood T cell repertoires in COVID-19. Across the whole study: Samples representing acute and convalescent COVID-19 were sourced from the United States, Italy and Spain.

Researchers sorted participants into cohorts using their self-reported clinical history. In the 2 weeks before study entry, exposed participants met a COVID-19 case, which was PCR-confirmed or clinician-diagnosed. CDR3 length: 16 amino acids. Authors' data handling: Estimated nucleated cell counts came from reference gene primer amplification. Method: immunoSEQ multiplex PCR; TCRdb's copy keeps in-frame clones and lacks some. From that table come the V and J calls and clone size; the DNA was used to work out D and trimming. Counted here are 150,000 to 200,000 clones, 84% occurring once; the ten biggest clones make up more than 3%.

The TCR originated in a woman aged 25 to 45 who had been exposed to COVID-19. The sequencing sample was made of PBMCs or T cells enriched from blood (not recorded which). The V call is TRBV21-1, the J call TRBJ1-3; the table gives TRBD1 as D, unverified against the DNA. TRBV21-1 is a pseudogene. CDR3 coding DNA: TGTGCCAGCACTAAAAATAGGGGGCCCCCAAAACACTCCATATATTTT. Protein product: CASTKNRGPPKHSIYF.